Each of the 21 T cell receptor beta chains below was sequenced from the same sample in a study of blood T cell repertoires in COVID-19. Method: immunoSEQ multiplex PCR; TCRdb's copy keeps in-frame clones and lacks some. The table lists about 190,000 clones, 75% to 90% of them singletons. The sequenced sample consisted of peripheral blood. The receptors come from a woman aged 40 to 50 with acute or convalescent COVID-19.

The chain combines TRBV28 with TRBJ2-7; 8 nucleotides align to TRBD2. Per the germline V gene, CDR1 is MDHEN and CDR2 is SYDVKM. The CDR3 runs 15 residues. V was clipped by 1 base and J by 2 bases; unmatched bases: 4. The CDR3 DNA is TGTGCCAGCAGTTTATTAGCCGGGAGGGCCTACGAGCAGTACTTC. Its protein is CASSLLAGRAYEQYF.

V and J are TRBV6-5 and TRBJ2-2; a weak D match, TRBD2 (5 bases). Germline CDR1 is MNHEY and CDR2 is SVGAGI. This CDR3 comprises 13 residues. With 5 bases removed from V and 6 bases from J, the gap between germline ends came to 10 bases. CDR3 in DNA: TGTGCCAGCAGTCGGAGGATCGCCGGGGAGCTGTTTTTT. Its translation: CASSRRIAGELFF.

The chain uses TRBV28 and TRBJ1-1; the D is unclear. Per the germline V gene, CDR1 is MDHEN and CDR2 is SYDVKM. This CDR3 has 14 residues. Trimming cost V 3 bases and J 4 bases, with 12 bases left between them. The CDR3 reads CASSLLDFGTEAFF. The CDR3 DNA reads as TGTGCCAGCAGTTTGCTTGATTTCGGCACTGAAGCTTTCTTT.

This sequence joins TRBV28 and TRBJ2-5; D unresolved. The CDR3 contains 14 residues. In germline, CDR1 is MDHEN, CDR2 SYDVKM. V lost 4 bases to trimming and J lost 2 bases, with 11 bases between them. The CDR3 sequence is CASSWAGQQETQYF. The DNA for the CDR3 is TGTGCCAGCAGTTGGGCTGGGCAGCAAGAGACCCAGTACTTC.

This clone was seen a few times. The chain employs TRBV28 and TRBJ1-2; 7 bases agree with TRBD1. J lost 4 bases, V lost 6 bases, and 2 bases had no gene match. The V gene's germline CDR1 is MDHEN and CDR2 SYDVKM. CDR3 length: 12 amino acids. DNA for the CDR3: TGTGCCAGCAGCCGGGACAGCTATGGCTACACCTTC. Protein product: CASSRDSYGYTF.

V and J are TRBV27 and TRBJ2-1; D possibly corresponds to TRBD2 (6 bases). The germline V gene encodes CDR1 MNHEY and CDR2 SMNVEV (reference sequence). Trimming left V 6 bases short and J 3 bases short, with 9 bases between. This CDR3 region has 13 residues. CDR3 nucleotides: TGTGCCAGCAGCCCCGGGGGCTACAATGAGCAGTTCTTC. Translation: CASSPGGYNEQFF.

J is TRBJ1-4 and V is TRBV7-7; 7 bases line up with TRBD1. Trimming took 5 bases from V and 8 from J; bases not matched to a gene: 11. This CDR3 spans 15 amino acids. The germline gives CDR1 SSHAT, CDR2 FNYEAQ (reference sequence). In nucleotides, the CDR3 is TGTGCCAGCAGCCGATCCGCAGGGGGGAACGAAAAACTGTTTTTT. Protein: CASSRSAGGNEKLFF.

The chain joins TRBV28 to TRBJ2-1; TRBD2 matches at 10 bases. After removal of 2 bases from V and 0 bases from J, the junction contained 1 base not matched to a gene. Germline assignment: CDR1 MDHEN and CDR2 SYDVKM. This CDR3 has 16 amino acids. Written as DNA, the CDR3 is TGTGCCAGCAGTTTACCTAGCGGGAGCTCCTACAATGAGCAGTTCTTC. The encoded protein is CASSLPSGSSYNEQFF.

The chain is built from TRBV7-8 and TRBJ1-1; D ambiguous. The CDR3 totals 14 residues. The V end lost 4 bases, the J end lost 3 bases, and 12 bases lay between the germline ends. Per the germline V gene, CDR1 is SGHVS and CDR2 is FQNEAQ. CDR3 region: CASSSREGYTEAFF. The CDR3, as DNA: TGTGCCAGCAGCTCAAGGGAGGGCTACACTGAAGCTTTCTTT.

This clone was recorded only once. V gene TRBV27 combines with J gene TRBJ2-6; D unresolved. Germline V gives CDR1 MNHEY, CDR2 SMNVEV (reference sequence). The CDR3 sequence is 15 residues long. The V end lost 3 bases, the J end lost 0 bases, and 6 bases lay between the germline ends. The CDR3 is CASSLWSSGANVLTF. The CDR3 nucleotides read TGTGCCAGCAGTTTGTGGAGCTCTGGGGCCAACGTCCTGACTTTC.

The chain uses TRBV11-2 and TRBJ1-6; the match to TRBD1 covers 8 bases. V dropped 7 bases and J dropped 7; count of bases not matched to a gene: 6. The CDR3 length is 14 residues. Germline-derived CDR1 and CDR2 are SGHAT and FQNNGV. The CDR3 sequence is CASTSGQGNSPLHF. The CDR3, as DNA: TGTGCCAGCACCTCCGGACAGGGAAATTCACCCCTCCACTTT.

V is TRBV28 and J is TRBJ1-1, with D possibly matching TRBD1 (5 bases). V was shortened by 10 bases and J by 0 bases, with 18 bases between the two germline ends. The CDR3 runs 15 residues. CDR1 MDHEN and CDR2 SYDVKM come from the germline V gene. CDR3 in DNA: TGTGCCACAAATTTCAGGGAATCTATGAACACTGAAGCTTTCTTT. Translation gives CATNFRESMNTEAFF.

V usage is TRBV6-6 and J usage is TRBJ2-1, with D perhaps TRBD2 (6 bases). This CDR3 contains 16 residues. V was clipped by 2 bases and J by 9 bases, with 20 bases between them. The germline V gene has CDR1 MNHNY and CDR2 SVGAGI (reference sequence). CDR3 loop: CASSYGGLGRPGEQFF. The CDR3 nucleotides are TGTGCCAGCAGTTACGGAGGGCTGGGCCGCCCGGGTGAGCAGTTCTTC.

In DNA form, the CDR3 reads TGTGCCAGCAGTTTCGCGGGGACCGGGGAGCTGTTTTTT. Translating gives CASSFAGTGELFF. The chain has TRBV7-8 and TRBJ2-2; weak D call: TRBD2 (6 bases). The CDR3 totals 13 residues. Trimming took off 6 bases at V and 5 bases at J, with 10 bases between the two ends. The germline V gene has CDR1 SGHVS and CDR2 FQNEAQ.

The chain joins TRBV6-5 to TRBJ1-1; D not certain. CDR3 length equals 13 residues. CDR1 is MNHEY and CDR2 is SVGAGI in the germline V gene. Between the trimmed V and J ends, which lost 9 bases and 0 bases, there was a span of 11 bases. CDR3 DNA: TGTGCCAGTAAAAGATACATGAACACTGAAGCTTTCTTT. It is translated as CASKRYMNTEAFF.

The V gene is TRBV12-3 or TRBV12-4, the J gene TRBJ1-2; D unclear. The germline V and J ends were trimmed by 2 bases and 4 bases, with 8 bases remaining between them. The CDR3 spans 13 residues. The CDR3 DNA is TGTGCCAGCAGTTTATTACATGGCTATGGCTACACCTTC. It yields the protein CASSLLHGYGYTF.

This chain uses TRBV29-1 with TRBJ2-7; 8 nucleotides line up with TRBD1. The CDR3 contains 13 residues. CDR1 SQVTM and CDR2 ANQGSEA come from the germline V gene. With 7 bases clipped from V and 2 bases from J, the junction kept 7 bases outside the gene matches. The CDR3 loop reads CSALTGVTYEQYF. In DNA form, the CDR3 reads TGCAGCGCACTGACAGGGGTAACCTACGAGCAGTACTTC.

V usage is TRBV3-1 (or the pseudogene TRBV3-2) and J usage is TRBJ1-5; D is perhaps TRBD1 (6 bases). Looked up from germline, CDR1 is LGHDT and CDR2 is YNNKEL (reference sequence). This CDR3 region has 15 residues. The V end was cut by 4 bases, the J end by 5 bases, with 15 bases between. Here the CDR3 reads CASSPSDRPYQPQHF. The DNA of the CDR3 is TGTGCCAGCAGCCCCTCGGACAGACCCTATCAGCCCCAGCATTTT.

Remarks on this clone: At one of its ends the junction is not consistent with the germline gene, which may arise from a read error. V usage is TRBV3-1 (or the pseudogene TRBV3-2) and J usage is TRBJ2-2; D is perhaps TRBD1 (6 bases). Germline CDR1 LGHDT, CDR2 YNNKEL (reference sequence). CDR3 length: 13 residues. The CDR3 nucleotides read TGTGCCAGCACCCAACAGGGTTTTGGGGAGCTGTTTTTT. As protein: CASTQQGFGELFF.

This clone occurred a few times. V is TRBV7-9 and J is TRBJ2-3; TRBD2 aligns across 13 bases. CDR3 length: 16 amino acids. In germline, CDR1 is SEHNR, CDR2 FQNEAQ (reference sequence). V gave up 5 bases and J gave up 2 bases; unmatched junction bases: 4. CDR3 protein: CASSPGLAGSTDTQYF. CDR3 bases: TGTGCCAGCAGCCCGGGACTAGCGGGGTCCACAGATACGCAGTATTTT.

The chain joins TRBV7-2 to TRBJ1-2, with a weak D call TRBD1 (6 bases). Deletions cut 1 base from V and 4 bases from J, with 10 bases between. Germline V CDR1 and CDR2: SGHTA, FQGNSA. The CDR3 covers 14 residues. CDR3 in amino acids: CASSLDRVGYGYTF. CDR3 nucleotides: TGTGCCAGCAGCTTAGACAGGGTAGGCTATGGCTACACCTTC.